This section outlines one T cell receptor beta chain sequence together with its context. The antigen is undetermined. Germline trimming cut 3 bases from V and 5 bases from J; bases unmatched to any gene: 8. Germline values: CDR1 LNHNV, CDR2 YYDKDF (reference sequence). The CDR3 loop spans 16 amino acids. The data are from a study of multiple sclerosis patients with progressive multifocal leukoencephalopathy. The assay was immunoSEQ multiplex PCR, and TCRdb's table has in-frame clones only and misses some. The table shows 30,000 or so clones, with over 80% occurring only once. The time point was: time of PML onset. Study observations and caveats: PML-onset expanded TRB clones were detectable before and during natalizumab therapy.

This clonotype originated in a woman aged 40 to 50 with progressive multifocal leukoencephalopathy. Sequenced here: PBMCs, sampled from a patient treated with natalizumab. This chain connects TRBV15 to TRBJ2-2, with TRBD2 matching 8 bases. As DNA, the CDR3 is TGTGCCACCAGCAGGGAAGGACTAGCAGATACCGGGGAGCTGTTTTTT. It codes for CATSREGLADTGELFF.